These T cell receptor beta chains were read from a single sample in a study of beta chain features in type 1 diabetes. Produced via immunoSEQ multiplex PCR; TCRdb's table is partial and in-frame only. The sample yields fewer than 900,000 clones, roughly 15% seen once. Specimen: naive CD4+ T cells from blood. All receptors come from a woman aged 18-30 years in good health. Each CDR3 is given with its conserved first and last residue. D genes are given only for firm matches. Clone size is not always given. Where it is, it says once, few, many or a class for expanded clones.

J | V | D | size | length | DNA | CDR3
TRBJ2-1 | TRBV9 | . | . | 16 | TGTGCCAGCAGCGTAGGCAGGGGCCTCTCCTACAATGAGCAGTTCTTC | CASSVGRGLSYNEQFF
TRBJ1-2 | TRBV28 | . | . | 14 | TGTGCCAGCCGAACAGGGTCCCCTGGCTATGGCTACACCTTC | CASRTGSPGYGYTF
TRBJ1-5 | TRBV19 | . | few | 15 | TGTGCCAGTAGTAAACCGACAGTAAGAGATCAGCCCCAGCATTTT | CASSKPTVRDQPQHF
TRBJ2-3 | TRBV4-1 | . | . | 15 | TGCGCCAGCAGCCAAGATCTTGGGACCACAGATACGCAGTATTTT | CASSQDLGTTDTQYF
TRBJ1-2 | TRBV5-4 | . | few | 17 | TGTGCCAGCAGCTTACCCTACACGGGGCGAGGCAAGGATGGCTACACCTTC | CASSLPYTGRGKDGYTF
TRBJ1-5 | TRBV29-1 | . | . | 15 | TGCAGCGTTGTATTGGGGGGCACAAGCAATCAGCCCCAGCATTTT | CSVVLGGTSNQPQHF
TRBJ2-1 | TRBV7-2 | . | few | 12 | TGTGCCAGCAGCTCCCTAACCGGTGAGCAGTTCTTC | CASSSLTGEQFF
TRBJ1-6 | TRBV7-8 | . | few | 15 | TGTGCCAGCAGCTTAGCCAGGGTTTGGTACTCACCCCTCCACTTT | CASSLARVWYSPLHF
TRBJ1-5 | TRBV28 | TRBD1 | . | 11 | TGTGCCAGCAGCACACCGGGACAGACCCATTTT | CASSTPGQTHF
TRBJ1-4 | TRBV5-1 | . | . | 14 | TGCGCCAGCAGCTTGGGGCAGGGCCGGGAAAAACTGTTTTTT | CASSLGQGREKLFF
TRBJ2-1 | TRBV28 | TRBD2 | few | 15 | TGTGCCAGCAGTGAGACTAGCGGTTCCTACAATGAGCAGTTCTTC | CASSETSGSYNEQFF
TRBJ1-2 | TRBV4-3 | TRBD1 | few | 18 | TGCGCCAGCAGCCAACGGAGGACAGGGCGCCCGGAACCCTATGGCTACACCTTC | CASSQRRTGRPEPYGYTF
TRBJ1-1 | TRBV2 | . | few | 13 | TGTGCCAGCACTTCGGGGTTGGGGACTGAAGCTTTCTTT | CASTSGLGTEAFF
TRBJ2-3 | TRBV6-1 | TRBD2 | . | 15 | TGTGCCAGCAGTGAAGCCTTCGGGAGGGGAGATACGCAGTATTTT | CASSEAFGRGDTQYF
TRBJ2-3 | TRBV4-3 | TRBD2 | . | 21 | TGCGCCAGCAGCCGGTCGGCGCTAGGGACGTTTAGCGGGAGGAGTTCGGATACGCAGTATTTT | CASSRSALGTFSGRSSDTQYF
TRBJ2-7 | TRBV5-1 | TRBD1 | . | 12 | TGCGCCAGCAGCTTGGAAGGGGGCTATGAGTACTTC | CASSLEGGYEYF
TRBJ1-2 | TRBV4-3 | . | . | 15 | TGCGCCAGCAGCCTTGGGGACGGCCTTAACTATGGCTACACCTTC | CASSLGDGLNYGYTF
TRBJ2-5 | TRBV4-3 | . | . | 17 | TGCGCCAGCAGCCAAGATCTCGGGCTAGCGCTGGGGGAGACCCAGTACTTC | CASSQDLGLALGETQYF
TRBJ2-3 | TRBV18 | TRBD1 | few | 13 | TGTGCCAGTAAACAGGGGATTACAGATACGCAGTATTTT | CASKQGITDTQYF
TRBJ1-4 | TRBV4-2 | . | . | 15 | TGTGCCAGCAGCCAAGAAACAGCTAAAGATGAAAAACTGTTTTTT | CASSQETAKDEKLFF
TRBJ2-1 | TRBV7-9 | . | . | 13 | TGTGCCAGCAAAATATGGGGTGGGGAAGAGCAGTTCTTC | CASKIWGGEEQFF
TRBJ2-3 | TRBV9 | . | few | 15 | TGTGCCAGCAGCGTTTCGTCCGGGTTATCAGATACGCAGTATTTT | CASSVSSGLSDTQYF
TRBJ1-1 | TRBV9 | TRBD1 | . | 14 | TGTGCCAGCAACGCTCGACAGGGAGGGACTGAAGCTTTCTTT | CASNARQGGTEAFF
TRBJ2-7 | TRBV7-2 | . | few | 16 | TGTGCCAGCAGCCAGGCCGGGACGGGACTTTCCTACGAGCAGTACTTC | CASSQAGTGLSYEQYF
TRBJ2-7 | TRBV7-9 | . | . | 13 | TGTGCCAGCAGCTTAGGAGGGGGTAGGGAGCAGTACTTC | CASSLGGGREQYF
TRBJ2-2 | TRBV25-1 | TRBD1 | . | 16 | TGTGCCAGCAGTAAAAATCCGGGACAGGGGACCGGGGAGCTGTTTTTT | CASSKNPGQGTGELFF
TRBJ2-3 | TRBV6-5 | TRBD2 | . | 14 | TGTGCCAGCAGTCTCAGCGGGAGGGTACATACGCAGTATTTT | CASSLSGRVHTQYF
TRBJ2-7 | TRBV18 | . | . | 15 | TGTGCCAGCTCACCTCGATCTGACAGATCCTACGAGCAGTACTTC | CASSPRSDRSYEQYF
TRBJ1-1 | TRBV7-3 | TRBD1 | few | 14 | TGTGCCAGCAGTCGGACAGGGCATAACACTGAAGCTTTCTTT | CASSRTGHNTEAFF
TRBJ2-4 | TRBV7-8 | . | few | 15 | TGTGCCAGCAGCCTGAGCCTCGATAGACGAAACATTCAGTACTTC | CASSLSLDRRNIQYF
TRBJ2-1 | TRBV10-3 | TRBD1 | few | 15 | TGTGCCATCAGTCCAGACAGGGGGCCATACAATGAGCAGTTCTTC | CAISPDRGPYNEQFF
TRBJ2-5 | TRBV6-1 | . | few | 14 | TGTGCCAGCAGTGAAGTGGAGGGGAGGAAGACCCAGTACTTC | CASSEVEGRKTQYF
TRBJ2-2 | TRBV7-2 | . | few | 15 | TGTGCCAGCAGCTTAGGGCGGGTGAACACCGGGGAGCTGTTTTTT | CASSLGRVNTGELFF
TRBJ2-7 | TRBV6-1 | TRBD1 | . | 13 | TGTGCCAGCATCCGAGGGGGCAGCTACGAGCAGTACTTC | CASIRGGSYEQYF
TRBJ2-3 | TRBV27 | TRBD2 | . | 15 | TGTGCCAGCAGTCGACTAGCGGGAGTTATAGATACGCAGTATTTT | CASSRLAGVIDTQYF
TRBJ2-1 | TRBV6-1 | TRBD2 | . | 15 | TGTGCCAGCCCGGGAGCGGGAGAGTCCTACAATGAGCAGTTCTTC | CASPGAGESYNEQFF
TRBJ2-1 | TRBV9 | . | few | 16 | TGTGCCAGCAGCGTAGGGGTGGGTAGCTCCTACAATGAGCAGTTCTTC | CASSVGVGSSYNEQFF
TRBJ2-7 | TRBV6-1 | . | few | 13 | TGTGCCAGCAGCTCGACAGGCCCCTACGAGCAGTACTTC | CASSSTGPYEQYF
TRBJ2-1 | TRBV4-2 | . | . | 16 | TGTGCCAGCACCAAGGACCACTCGAGCTCCTACAATGAGCAGTTCTTC | CASTKDHSSSYNEQFF
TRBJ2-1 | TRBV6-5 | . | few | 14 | TGTGCCAGCAGTCAAGGGTGGGCCTACAATGAGCAGTTCTTC | CASSQGWAYNEQFF
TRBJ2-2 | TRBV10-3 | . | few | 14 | TGTGCCATCAGGGCCAAGAGGGGGACCGGGGAGCTGTTTTTT | CAIRAKRGTGELFF
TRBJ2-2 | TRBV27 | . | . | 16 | TGTGCCAGCAGTCCTCGGGAGGGGGCCTTCCCCGGGGAGCTGTTTTTT | CASSPREGAFPGELFF
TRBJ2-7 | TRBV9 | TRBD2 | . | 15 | TGTGCCAGCAGCGTAGGAGTAGCGGGAGGGTACGAGCAGTACTTC | CASSVGVAGGYEQYF
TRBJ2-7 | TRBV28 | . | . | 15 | TGTGCCAGCAGTTTATGGGACAGAGCCGGCAGCGAGCAGTACTTC | CASSLWDRAGSEQYF
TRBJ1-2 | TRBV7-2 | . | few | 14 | TGTGCCAGCAGCTTAGGTCCGGATAACTATGGCTACACCTTC | CASSLGPDNYGYTF
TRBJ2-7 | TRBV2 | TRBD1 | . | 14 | TGTGCCAGTGCTCCGGGACAGGGAGAATACGAGCAGTACTTC | CASAPGQGEYEQYF
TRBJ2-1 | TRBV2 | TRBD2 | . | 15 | TGTGCCAGCAGTGGGGGACTAGCGGCATACAATGAGCAGTTCTTC | CASSGGLAAYNEQFF
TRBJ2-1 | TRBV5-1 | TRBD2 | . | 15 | TGCGCCAGCAGCTGGGGGACTAGCGGGAACAATGAGCAGTTCTTC | CASSWGTSGNNEQFF
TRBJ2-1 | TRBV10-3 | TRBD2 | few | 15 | TGTGCCATCGGAGGGGCGGGAGGGCCATTGAATGAGCAGTTCTTC | CAIGGAGGPLNEQFF
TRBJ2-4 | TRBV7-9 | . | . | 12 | TGTGCCAGCAGCTTAGAAGGGTCGAGAGGTAGCTTC | CASSLEGSRGSF
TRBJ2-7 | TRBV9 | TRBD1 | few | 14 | TGTGCCAGCAGCGTCGCGGGACAGGGGTTCGAGCAGTACTTC | CASSVAGQGFEQYF
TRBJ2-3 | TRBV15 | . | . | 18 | TGTGCCACCAGCAGAGGAGCGGGCATCCCGATAATCACAGATACGCAGTATTTT | CATSRGAGIPIITDTQYF
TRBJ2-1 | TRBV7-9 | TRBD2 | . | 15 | TGTGCCAGCAGCTCAGGACTAGCGGCCTACAATGAGCAGTTCTTC | CASSSGLAAYNEQFF
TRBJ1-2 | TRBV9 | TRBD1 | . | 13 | TGTGCCAGCAGCCACGGGACAGGGAATGGCTACACCTTC | CASSHGTGNGYTF
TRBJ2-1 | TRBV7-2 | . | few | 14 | TGTGCCAGCTGTCAAAGAAGGGGTACGAATGAGCAGTTCTTC | CASCQRRGTNEQFF
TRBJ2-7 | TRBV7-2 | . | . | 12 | TGTGCCAGCAGCTTAGTCGGGGTCGAGCAGTACTTC | CASSLVGVEQYF
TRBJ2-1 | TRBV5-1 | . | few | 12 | TGCGCCAGCAGCCTGGACTACGGTGAGCAGTTCTTC | CASSLDYGEQFF
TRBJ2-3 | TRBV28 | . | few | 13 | TGTGCCAGCACTTTCGGGGGCACAGATACGCAGTATTTT | CASTFGGTDTQYF